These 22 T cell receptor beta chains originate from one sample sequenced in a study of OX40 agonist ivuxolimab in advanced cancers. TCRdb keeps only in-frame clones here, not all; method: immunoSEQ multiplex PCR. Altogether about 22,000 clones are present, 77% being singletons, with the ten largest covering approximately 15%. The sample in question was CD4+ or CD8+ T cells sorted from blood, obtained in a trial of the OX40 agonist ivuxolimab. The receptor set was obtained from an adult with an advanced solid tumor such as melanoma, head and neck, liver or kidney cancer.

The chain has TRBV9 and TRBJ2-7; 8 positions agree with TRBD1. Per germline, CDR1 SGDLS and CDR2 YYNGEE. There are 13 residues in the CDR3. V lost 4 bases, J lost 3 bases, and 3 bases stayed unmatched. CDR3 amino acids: CASSFGTGYEQYF. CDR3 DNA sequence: TGTGCCAGCAGCTTCGGGACAGGCTACGAGCAGTACTTC.

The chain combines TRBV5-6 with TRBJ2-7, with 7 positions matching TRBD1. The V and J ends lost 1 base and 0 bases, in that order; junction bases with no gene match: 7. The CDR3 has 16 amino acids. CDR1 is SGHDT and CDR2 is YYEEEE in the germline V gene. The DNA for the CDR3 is TGTGCCAGCAGCTTGTTATACAGGGACAGCTCCTACGAGCAGTACTTC. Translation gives CASSLLYRDSSYEQYF.

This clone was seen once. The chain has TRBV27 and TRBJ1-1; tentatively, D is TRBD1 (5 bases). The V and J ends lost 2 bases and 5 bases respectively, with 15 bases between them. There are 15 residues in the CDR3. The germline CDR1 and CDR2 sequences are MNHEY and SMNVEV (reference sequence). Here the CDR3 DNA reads TGTGCCAGCAGTTTAAGGGGCGGAGGGCGGACTGAAGCTTTCTTT. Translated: CASSLRGGGRTEAFF.

CDR3 amino acids: CASRLTGTGRTEAFF. CDR3 DNA: TGTGCCAGCAGACTAACCGGGACAGGGAGGACTGAAGCTTTCTTT. The gene calls are TRBV6-5 and TRBJ1-1; 9 positions agree with TRBD1. The CDR3 totals 15 residues. The germline V gene has CDR1 MNHEY and CDR2 SVGAGI. The J segment lost 5 bases and the V segment lost 6 bases, leaving 10 bases of the junction unmatched.

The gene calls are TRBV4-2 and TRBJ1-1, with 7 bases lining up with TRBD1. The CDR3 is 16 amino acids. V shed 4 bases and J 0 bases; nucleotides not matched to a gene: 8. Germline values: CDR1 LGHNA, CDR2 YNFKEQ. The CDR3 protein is CASSPRTGTVNTEAFF. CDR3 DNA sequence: TGTGCCAGCAGCCCCCGAACCGGGACAGTGAACACTGAAGCTTTCTTT.

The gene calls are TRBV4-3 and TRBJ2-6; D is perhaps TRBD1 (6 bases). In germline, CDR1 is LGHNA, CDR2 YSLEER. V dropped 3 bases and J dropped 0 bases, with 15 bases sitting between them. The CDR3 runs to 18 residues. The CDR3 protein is CASSQGADGASGANVLTF. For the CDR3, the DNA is TGCGCCAGCAGCCAGGGGGCTGACGGAGCCTCTGGGGCCAACGTCCTGACTTTC.

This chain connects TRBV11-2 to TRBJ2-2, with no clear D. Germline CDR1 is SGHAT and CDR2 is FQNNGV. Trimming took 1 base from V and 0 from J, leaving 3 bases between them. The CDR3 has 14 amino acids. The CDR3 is CASSLGANTGELFF. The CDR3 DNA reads TGTGCCAGCAGCTTAGGTGCGAACACCGGGGAGCTGTTTTTT.

The chain's CDR3 is CASSWFGTSGENEQFF. CDR3 nucleotides: TGCGCCAGCAGCTGGTTCGGGACTAGCGGAGAGAATGAGCAGTTCTTC. The V and J genes are TRBV4-3 and TRBJ2-1, with 11 bases matching TRBD2. Germline V gene data show CDR1 as LGHNA and CDR2 as YSLEER. V was clipped by 5 bases and J by 7 bases; unmatched bases: 10. The CDR3 length is 16 residues.

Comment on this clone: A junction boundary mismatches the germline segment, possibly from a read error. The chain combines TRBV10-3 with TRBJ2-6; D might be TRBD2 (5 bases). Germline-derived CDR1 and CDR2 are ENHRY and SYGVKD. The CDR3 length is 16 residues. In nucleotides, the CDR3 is TGTGCCAGCAGTGAAAGCGCGGGCTCTGGGGCCAACGTCCTGACTTTC. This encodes CASSESAGSGANVLTF.

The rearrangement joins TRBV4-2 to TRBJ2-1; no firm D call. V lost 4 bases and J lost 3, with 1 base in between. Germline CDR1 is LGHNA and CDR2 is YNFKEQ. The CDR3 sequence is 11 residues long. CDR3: CASSRYNEQFF. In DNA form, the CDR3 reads TGTGCCAGCAGCCGCTACAATGAGCAGTTCTTC.

For the CDR3, the DNA is TGCGCCAGCAGCCAAGAGGATCGGGGTGGGCAGGGGCGAAAACTGTTTTTT. Residues: CASSQEDRGGQGRKLFF. The V call is TRBV4-1, the J call TRBJ1-4, with D perhaps matching TRBD1 (6 bases). With 0 bases removed from V and 10 bases from J, the gap between germline ends came to 21 bases. The CDR3 runs 17 residues. Germline V gene sequence: CDR1 MGHRA, CDR2 YSYEKL.

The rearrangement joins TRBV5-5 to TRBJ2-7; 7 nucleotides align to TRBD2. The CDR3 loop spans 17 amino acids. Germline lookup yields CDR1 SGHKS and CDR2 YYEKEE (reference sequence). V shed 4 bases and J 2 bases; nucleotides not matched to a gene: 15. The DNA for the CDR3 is TGTGCCAGCAGCCCTCGCTGGGAGGGAGCCATTCCCTACGAGCAGTACTTC. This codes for CASSPRWEGAIPYEQYF.

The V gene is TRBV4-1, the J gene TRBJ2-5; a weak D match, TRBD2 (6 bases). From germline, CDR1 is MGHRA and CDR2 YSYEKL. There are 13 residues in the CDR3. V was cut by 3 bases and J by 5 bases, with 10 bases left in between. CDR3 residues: CASSHVGGETQYF. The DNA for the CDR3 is TGCGCCAGCAGCCACGTAGGAGGGGAGACCCAGTACTTC.

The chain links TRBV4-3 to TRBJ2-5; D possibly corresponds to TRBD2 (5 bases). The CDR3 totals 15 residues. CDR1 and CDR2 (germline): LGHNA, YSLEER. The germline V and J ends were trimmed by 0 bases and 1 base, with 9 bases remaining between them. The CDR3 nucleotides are TGCGCCAGCAGCCAAGATGGGGAGAGCCAAGAGACCCAGTACTTC. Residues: CASSQDGESQETQYF.

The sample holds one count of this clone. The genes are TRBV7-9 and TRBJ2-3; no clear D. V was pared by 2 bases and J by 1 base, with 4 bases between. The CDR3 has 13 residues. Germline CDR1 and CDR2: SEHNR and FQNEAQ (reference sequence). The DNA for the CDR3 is TGTGCCAGCAGCTTATCAGGCACAGATACGCAGTATTTT. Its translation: CASSLSGTDTQYF.

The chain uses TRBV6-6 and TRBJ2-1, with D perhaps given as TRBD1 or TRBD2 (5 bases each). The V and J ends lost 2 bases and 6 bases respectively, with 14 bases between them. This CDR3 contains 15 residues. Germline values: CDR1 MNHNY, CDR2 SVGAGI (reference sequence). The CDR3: CASSYEGPGPNEQFF. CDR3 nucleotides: TGTGCCAGCAGTTACGAGGGGCCGGGCCCCAATGAGCAGTTCTTC.

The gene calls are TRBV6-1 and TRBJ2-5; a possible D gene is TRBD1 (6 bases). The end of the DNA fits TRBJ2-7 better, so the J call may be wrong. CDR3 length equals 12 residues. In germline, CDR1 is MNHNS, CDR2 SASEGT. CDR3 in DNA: TGTGCCAGCAGTTGGACAGACTACGAGCAGTACTTC. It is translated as CASSWTDYEQYF.

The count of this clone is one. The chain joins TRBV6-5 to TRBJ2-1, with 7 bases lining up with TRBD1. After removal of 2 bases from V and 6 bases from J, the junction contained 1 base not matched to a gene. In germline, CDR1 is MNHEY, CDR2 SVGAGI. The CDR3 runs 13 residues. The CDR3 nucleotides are TGTGCCAGCAGTTACGGGACAGCCAATGAGCAGTTCTTC. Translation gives CASSYGTANEQFF.

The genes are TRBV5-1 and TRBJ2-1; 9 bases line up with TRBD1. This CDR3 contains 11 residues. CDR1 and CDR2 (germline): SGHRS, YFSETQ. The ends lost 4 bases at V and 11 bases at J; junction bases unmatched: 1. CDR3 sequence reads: CASSGTGQQFF. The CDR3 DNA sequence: TGCGCCAGCAGCGGGACAGGGCAGCAGTTCTTC.

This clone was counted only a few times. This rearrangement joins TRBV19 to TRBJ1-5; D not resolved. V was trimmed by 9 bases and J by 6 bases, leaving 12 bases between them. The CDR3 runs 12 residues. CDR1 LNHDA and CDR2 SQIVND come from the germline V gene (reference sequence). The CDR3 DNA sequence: TGTGCCAGCTCGCTAGGGTCTCAGCCCCAGCATTTT. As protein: CASSLGSQPQHF. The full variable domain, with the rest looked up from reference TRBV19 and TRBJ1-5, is DGGITQSPKYLFRKEGQNVTLSCEQNLNHDAMYWYRQDPGQGLRLIYYSQIVNDFQKGDIAEGYSVSREKKESFPLTVTSAQKNPTAFYLCASSLGSQPQHFGDGTRLSIL.

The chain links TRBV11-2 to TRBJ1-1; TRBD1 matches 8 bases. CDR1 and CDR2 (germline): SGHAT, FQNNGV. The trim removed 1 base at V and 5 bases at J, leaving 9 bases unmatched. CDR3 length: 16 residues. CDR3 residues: CASSLGLAGGLTEAFF. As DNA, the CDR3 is TGTGCCAGCAGCTTAGGGTTGGCAGGGGGCCTGACTGAAGCTTTCTTT.

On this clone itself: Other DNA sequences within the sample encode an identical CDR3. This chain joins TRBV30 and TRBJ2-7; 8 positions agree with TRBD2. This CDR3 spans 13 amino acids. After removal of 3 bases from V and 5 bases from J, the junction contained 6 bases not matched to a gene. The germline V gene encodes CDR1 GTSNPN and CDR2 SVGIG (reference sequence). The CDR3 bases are TGTGCCTGGAGGGGGGCGGGGGGCGACGAGCAGTACTTC. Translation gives CAWRGAGGDEQYF.